This T cell receptor (beta chain) was captured in a study of CD8+CD57+ T cells in acquired aplastic anemia (dated by TCRdb to the late 2010s). The study in broad terms: Extracted DNA from sorted CD4+ and CD8+ cells averaged around 2.9 ug, ranging from roughly 0.19 to 27.4 ug. CD8+CD57+ expansion was defined as a frequency above the mean frequency observed in healthy subjects.

Concerning this clonotype: The specificity of this receptor is unknown. Base-call qualities are not available, and no considerably larger clone is one nucleotide away.

General conclusions and limits of the study: Between patients and healthy controls, no significant difference in CD8+ Simpson's diversity was found (P=0.060). Roughly 29 CD8+ CDR3 sequences were found to be shared between patients and controls, but these sequences appeared to be highly expressed in patients and within the immunodominant clones of the patients.

TCR beta VDJ combination and CDR3 sequence profiling used genomic DNA as the template. An Illumina HiSeq 2000 was used for TCR repertoire sequencing. The authors processed their data as follows. Repertoires were assessed using TRBV/TRBJ rearrangement plots, CDR3 size and DJ length profiles, and Simpson's diversity index. The most abundant DNA sequence in the deep sequencing data was defined as the immunodominant clone. CDR3 amino acid sequences were screened for sharing across subjects and compared with published repertoires and the VDJdb database. The public reads were reprocessed in TCRdb via fastp at Q25 and MiXCR, keeping in-frame beta chains. CDR3 protein sequences are deduplicated, and each keeps its most common genes and DNA. The V and J calls reflect TCRdb's pipeline rather than the authors' work. The sample table holds about 160,000 distinct CDR3 sequences, of which about two thirds were seen once. The top ten clonotypes cover approximately 42% of the sample.

Expansion of CD8+CD57+ cells had been shown by flow cytometry in the patients chosen for sequencing. Every patient had severe acquired aplastic anemia, diagnosed using the International Study of Aplastic Anemia and Agranulocytosis and Camitta criteria. At the time blood was sampled, none of the patients had received any therapy. The study deep-sequenced TCR repertoires of sorted CD4+ and CD8+ blood T cells from severe aplastic anemia patients and healthy subjects. Patients were enrolled in the USA under clinicaltrials.gov protocols 00001620, 01623167, 00001397, 00071045, 00081523 and 00961064. Ficoll-Paque density gradient centrifugation was used to isolate peripheral blood mononuclear cells. Before DNA was extracted, CD4+ and CD8+ T cells were sorted using either FACS or magnetic beads. The receptor comes from a human donor with aplastic anemia. Sequenced: sorted CD4+, CD8+, or CD8+CD57+ T cells (not recorded which) from PBMCs.

In nucleotide form, the sequence is TGTGCCAGCAGTTTCACCCCTTCGGACAGACATACAGATACGCAGTATTTT. The translation is CASSFTPSDRHTDTQYF. Recombination linked TRBV7-2 to TRBJ2-3; tentative D gene TRBD1, with 6 bases matching. Trimming at the junction amounts to 6 bases on V and 3 bases on J, and the germline ends lie 22 bases apart. The CDR3 runs 17 residues from the cysteine to the phenylalanine. CDR3 DNA is the only sequence kept; it has 51 bases, read in frame from the first base. CDR1 is given as SGHTA and CDR2 as FQGNSA, both from the germline V gene.